The rows below give T cell receptor beta chains drawn from one sample of a study of control samples from healthy donors and cancer patients. The table came from immunoSEQ multiplex PCR; TCRdb's copy has only in-frame clones and leaves some out. The sample yields just under 60,000 clones, around 90% seen once. Sequencing used PBMCs. The receptor source for this set is a man aged 40-49 years with colorectal cancer. Both conserved end residues are part of each CDR3. A D gene is named only where the DNA matches it firmly. Clone size is stated in some rows and not others, as once, few, many or a class when expanded.

j_call,clone_size,d_call,v_call,cdr3_length,cdr3_nt,cdr3_aa
TRBJ1-2,-,-,TRBV6-5,13,TGTGCCAGCAGCCCGTCAAGGTGGGCCGGCTACACCTTC,CASSPSRWAGYTF
TRBJ2-3,-,-,TRBV19,16,TGTGCCAGTAGTATAGGCCCGGGGGCTAAGGCAGATACGCAGTATTTT,CASSIGPGAKADTQYF
TRBJ1-4,-,-,TRBV7-3,15,TGTGCCAGCAGCCAAATGGGGGGAACGGGCGAAAAACTGTTTTTT,CASSQMGGTGEKLFF
TRBJ2-7,few,-,TRBV19,17,TGTGCCAGTAGTATAGAATGGTGGCGGGCGTGGGGGGACGAGCAGTACTTC,CASSIEWWRAWGDEQYF
TRBJ2-5,-,-,TRBV14,15,TGTGCCAGCAGCCATCGAGCGGGTTCAGGGGAGACCCAGTACTTC,CASSHRAGSGETQYF
TRBJ2-2,-,-,TRBV4-2,18,TGTGCCAGCAGCCAAGATACGATAGGGGGGGGAGACACCGGGGAGCTGTTTTTT,CASSQDTIGGGDTGELFF
TRBJ1-1,-,-,TRBV27,15,TGTGCCAGCAGTTTATATCCGGGACTAGAGACTGAAGCTTTCTTT,CASSLYPGLETEAFF
TRBJ2-2,-,-,TRBV29-1,13,TGCAGCGTTGGACAGCTGAACACCGGGGAGCTGTTTTTT,CSVGQLNTGELFF
TRBJ2-1,-,TRBD2,TRBV7-2,16,TGTGCCACCACGAGGGGTCACAGTGAACTAGCGGGGGGGCAGTTCTTC,CATTRGHSELAGGQFF
TRBJ2-1,-,-,TRBV4-1,14,TGCGCCAGCAGCCAAGGGGCAGGACCTTACGAGCAGTTCTTC,CASSQGAGPYEQFF
TRBJ2-5,few,-,TRBV5-4,17,TGTGCCAGCAGCTTGGTGGCAGGGGAGAAGGCCATGGGGACCCAGTACTTC,CASSLVAGEKAMGTQYF
TRBJ2-1,once,TRBD2,TRBV2,15,TGTGCCAGCACCGTGACTAGCGGTTCCTACAATGAGCAGTTCTTC,CASTVTSGSYNEQFF
TRBJ2-3,once,TRBD2,TRBV2,17,TGTGCCAGCAGTACGACTAGCGGGGGCCCTCGCACAGATACGCAGTATTTT,CASSTTSGGPRTDTQYF
TRBJ1-5,-,TRBD1,TRBV6-2/TRBV6-3,15,TGTGCCAGCAGCAGACAGGGTAGGGGCAATCAGCCCCAGCATTTT,CASSRQGRGNQPQHF
TRBJ1-2,-,TRBD1,TRBV14,13,TGTGCCAGCAGCCAAGTACGGGACAGCTTTCGGGCCTTC,CASSQVRDSFRAF
TRBJ1-6,-,TRBD1,TRBV3-1/TRBV3-2,13,TGTGCCAGCAGCCGGACAGGGCCCTCACCCCTCCACTTT,CASSRTGPSPLHF
TRBJ1-1,-,-,TRBV5-4,14,TGTGCCAGCCTGAGGGAGGGGGAGTACACTGAAGCTTTCTTT,CASLREGEYTEAFF
TRBJ1-2,-,-,TRBV19,15,TGTGCCAGTAGTATAGCTGACAGCCGGACGTATGGCTACACCTTC,CASSIADSRTYGYTF
TRBJ2-5,-,-,TRBV5-6,16,TGTGCCAGCAGCTTTCCCGGACAGAGGTACCAAGAGACCCAGTACTTC,CASSFPGQRYQETQYF
TRBJ2-2,-,-,TRBV7-8,16,TGTGCCAGCAGCTTAGGAGGGCAGACGAACACCGGGGAGCTGTTTTTT,CASSLGGQTNTGELFF
TRBJ1-1,-,TRBD1,TRBV6-2/TRBV6-3,14,TGTGCCAGCAGTTACTCCCAGGGGGCCACTGAAGCTTTCTTT,CASSYSQGATEAFF
TRBJ2-2,-,TRBD2,TRBV7-2,14,TGTGCCAGCGCCCCTAGCGGCAACACCGGGGAGCTGTTTTTT,CASAPSGNTGELFF
TRBJ2-7,-,-,TRBV12-3/TRBV12-4,13,TGTGCCAGCAGTGGGACGGCGAACTACGAGCAGTACTTC,CASSGTANYEQYF
TRBJ1-2,-,-,TRBV19,14,TGTGCCAGTACCCCCCCGGGGGGCAACTATGGCTACACCTTC,CASTPPGGNYGYTF
TRBJ2-5,-,TRBD2,TRBV19,13,TGTGCCAGTACCCTGGCGGGGGGAGAGACCCAGTACTTC,CASTLAGGETQYF
TRBJ2-3,-,-,TRBV29-1,12,TGCAGCGTTGTAGACTTTTCAGATACGCAGTATTTT,CSVVDFSDTQYF
TRBJ2-2,-,-,TRBV24-1,17,TGTGCCACCAGCATGGGAAGGGGGGGCCCGAACACCGGGGAGCTGTTTTTT,CATSMGRGGPNTGELFF
TRBJ1-2,once,-,TRBV2,12,TGTGCCAGCGGACGGACTAACTATGGCTACACCTTC,CASGRTNYGYTF
TRBJ1-1,once,-,TRBV14,13,TGTGCCAGCAGCCAATCGGTGTCCGCTGAAGCTTTCTTT,CASSQSVSAEAFF
TRBJ2-3,-,TRBD2,TRBV12-5,14,TGTGCTAGTGCCGTCGGCGGGGGGGCAGATACGCAGTATTTT,CASAVGGGADTQYF
TRBJ1-1,-,TRBD1,TRBV14,15,TGTGCCAGCAGCCGCAGACCGGGACAGGGGGCCGAAGCTTTCTTT,CASSRRPGQGAEAFF
TRBJ1-5,-,-,TRBV19,15,TGTGCCAGTAGTATAGGGACAGTAAAAAATCAGCCCCAGCATTTT,CASSIGTVKNQPQHF
TRBJ2-7,-,-,TRBV7-2,14,TGTGCCAGCAGCTCCCAGGGGGGAAACTACGAGCAGTACTTC,CASSSQGGNYEQYF
TRBJ2-7,-,TRBD2,TRBV12-3/TRBV12-4,13,TGTGCCAGCAGTCCGGGACTAGCGTACGAGCAGTACTTC,CASSPGLAYEQYF
TRBJ1-6,-,TRBD1,TRBV5-1,15,TGCGCCAGCAGCTTACAGGGGGCAGTGACCTCACCCCTCCACTTT,CASSLQGAVTSPLHF
TRBJ1-2,few,-,TRBV5-8,13,TGTGCCAGCAGCCGAGATTATAACTATGGCTACACCTTC,CASSRDYNYGYTF
TRBJ2-7,-,TRBD2,TRBV10-3,13,TGTGCCATTACGGGGGGGACATCCTACGAGCAGTACTTC,CAITGGTSYEQYF
TRBJ1-5,-,-,TRBV21-1,11,TGTGCCAGCTTTCTATTTGGGCCCCAGCATTTT,CASFLFGPQHF
TRBJ2-1,-,-,TRBV7-9,13,TGTGCTAGCAGCGGGGACAAGAAGGGCGAGCAGTTCTTC,CASSGDKKGEQFF
TRBJ2-7,-,-,TRBV27,19,TGTGCCAGCAGTTTAGGGTTCCGACAAACGTTATGGCATTTGTATGAGCAGTACTTC,CASSLGFRQTLWHLYEQYF
TRBJ1-1,-,-,TRBV3-1/TRBV3-2,12,TGTGCCAGCAGCCGTACAAACACTGAAGCTTTCTTT,CASSRTNTEAFF
TRBJ1-1,-,TRBD1,TRBV5-1,15,TGCGCCAGCAGCTTGAAGACAGGGTGGGACACTGAAGCTTTCTTT,CASSLKTGWDTEAFF
TRBJ2-7,-,-,TRBV7-6,16,TGTGCCAGCAGCTTAGAAGTAGGGACAATTACCTACGAGCAGTACTTC,CASSLEVGTITYEQYF
TRBJ1-5,few,-,TRBV6-1,17,TGTGCCAGCAGTGAAATAAAACCGACGTCTAGCAATCAGCCCCAGCATTTT,CASSEIKPTSSNQPQHF
TRBJ2-5,-,TRBD1,TRBV24-1,13,TGTGCCACCAAGGGACAGGGTTTGGAGACCCAGTACTTC,CATKGQGLETQYF
TRBJ2-7,-,TRBD1,TRBV5-8,15,TGTGCCAGCAGCTCGGGACAGAGCTTCACCTACGAGCAGTACTTC,CASSSGQSFTYEQYF